This section outlines one T cell receptor beta chain sequence together with its context. Antigen specificity is unknown. CDR1 and CDR2 from the germline V gene are SGHRS and YFSETQ. There are 14 residues in the CDR3. With V trimmed by 7 bases and J by 7 bases, 13 bases remained unmatched. Method: immunoSEQ multiplex PCR; TCRdb's copy keeps in-frame clones and lacks some. The sample has about 67,000 clones, approximately 83% seen once. This specimen belongs to a study of T cell responses to AZD1222 COVID-19 vaccine. Study-level findings and limits: Baseline serostatus was positive in only a handful of AZD1222 recipients.

The sequenced sample was peripheral blood, obtained 28 days after the second AZD1222 dose. V and J are TRBV5-1 and TRBJ2-7, with 8 bases identical to TRBD1. The TCR sequence derives from an adult who received the AZD1222 COVID-19 vaccine. The CDR3 loop is CASAPGTGHPEQYF. CDR3 coding DNA: TGCGCCAGCGCACCCGGGACAGGTCACCCGGAGCAGTACTTC. Together with reference TRBV5-1 and TRBJ2-7, the CDR3 gives the full variable domain: KAGVTQTPRYLIKTRGQQVTLSCSPISGHRSVSWYQQTPGQGLQFLFEYFSETQRNKGNFPGRFSGRQFSNSRSEMNVSTLELGDSALYLCASAPGTGHPEQYFGPGTRLTVT.